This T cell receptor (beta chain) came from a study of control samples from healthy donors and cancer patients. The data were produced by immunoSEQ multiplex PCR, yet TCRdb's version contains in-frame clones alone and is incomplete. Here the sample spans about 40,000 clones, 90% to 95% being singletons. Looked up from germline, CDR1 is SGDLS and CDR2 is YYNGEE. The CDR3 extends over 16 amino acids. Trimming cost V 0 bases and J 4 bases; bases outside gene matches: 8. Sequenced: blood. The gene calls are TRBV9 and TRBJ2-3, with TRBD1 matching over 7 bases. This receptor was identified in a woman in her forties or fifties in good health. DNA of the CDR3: TGTGCCAGCAGCGTAGCCGTGACAGGGACGTCAGATACGCAGTATTTT. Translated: CASSVAVTGTSDTQYF.